These 10 T cell receptor beta chains were sequenced from one sample in a study of human T cells and chemical hapten exposure. MiXCR, run by TCRdb on the RACE reads, gives a single entry per CDR3 protein. The repertoire consists of a few hundred thousand distinct CDR3 sequences, with 6% to 7% occurring once and the leading ten covering around 6.1%. Time point specified: patch test 2, 6 weeks after DPC sensitization. The treatment denotes: therapeutic diphenylcyclopropenone sensitization with weekly scalp DPC. The sample in question was whole blood, obtained in connection with sensitization to the hapten diphenylcyclopropenone (DPC). These receptors all come from a woman aged 18 to 35 with alopecia areata. Some clones in this sample may be carry-over from other donors' samples.

The genes are TRBV6-1 and TRBJ1-1; D uncertain. The CDR3 covers 13 residues. Trimming removed 7 bases at V and 3 bases at J, with 12 bases between. Per the germline V gene, CDR1 is MNHNS and CDR2 is SASEGT. In nucleotides, the CDR3 is TGTGCCAGCACGAAGCAGGCCCACACTGAAGCTTTCTTT. It yields the protein CASTKQAHTEAFF.

This clonotype was picked up many times. This chain links TRBV6-1 with TRBJ1-5; the match to TRBD1 covers 7 bases. CDR3 length: 15 amino acids. Per germline, CDR1 MNHNS and CDR2 SASEGT. Trimming at V came to 4 bases and at J to 2 bases, leaving 5 bases not matched to a gene. The CDR3 nucleotides read TGTGCCAGCAGTGGGTCCAGGGGGGGCAATCAGCCCCAGCATTTT. It yields the protein CASSGSRGGNQPQHF.

This clonotype was counted between two and nine times. This chain uses TRBV24-1 with TRBJ2-7; 7 bases match TRBD1. There are 13 residues in the CDR3. Unmatched junction bases numbered 4, after V lost 3 bases and J lost 6 bases. From germline, CDR1 is KGHDR and CDR2 SFDVKD. The CDR3 DNA is TGTGCCACCAGTGATCAGCCAGGGGGCGAGCAGTACTTC. This translates into CATSDQPGGEQYF.

In its sample, this clonotype was seen a few times. V gene TRBV5-1 combines with J gene TRBJ2-5, with a weak D call TRBD1 (5 bases). The V gene lost 4 bases and the J gene lost 2 bases, with 15 bases spanning the gap. This CDR3 comprises 15 residues. CDR1 is SGHRS, CDR2 YFSETQ, per germline. CDR3 nucleotides: TGCGCCAGCAGCGAAAGGGGCTCGACTCAAGAGACCCAGTACTTC. It encodes CASSERGSTQETQYF.

Many counts were recorded for this clonotype. This chain uses TRBV6-1 with TRBJ2-5; 13 nucleotides line up with TRBD2. CDR1 and CDR2 from the germline V gene are MNHNS and SASEGT. CDR3 length: 14 amino acids. V trimming: 7 bases; J trimming: 3 bases; junction bases outside the gene matches: 2. DNA of the CDR3: TGTGCCAGCACCACTAGCGGGGGGGAAGAGACCCAGTACTTC. It is translated as CASTTSGGEETQYF.

In this sample, this clonotype turned up a few times. The chain's CDR3 is CASSQMTRADTQYF. The CDR3 nucleotides read TGTGCCAGCAGCCAAATGACTAGGGCAGATACGCAGTATTTT. The V and J genes are TRBV4-2 and TRBJ2-3; tentatively, D is TRBD2 (6 bases). CDR1 and CDR2 from the germline V gene are LGHNA and YNFKEQ. The CDR3 has 14 residues. The V and J ends lost 2 bases and 4 bases respectively, with 10 bases between them.

With regard to this clonotype: This could be a read error, since a much larger clone is one nucleotide away. The rearrangement uses TRBV6-4 and TRBJ2-3; 7 bases are shared with TRBD2. The CDR3 loop spans 15 amino acids. Trimming removed 5 bases from V and 5 bases from J; junction bases left unmatched: 10. Germline-derived CDR1 and CDR2 are MRHNA and SNTAGT. As DNA, the CDR3 is TGTGCCAGCAGTCCACTAGCGCGGTCCTTAGATACGCAGTATTTT. Protein sequence: CASSPLARSLDTQYF.

This clonotype was seen ten or more times. J is TRBJ1-1 and V is TRBV18; no definite D call. Trimming left V 1 base short and J 1 base short, with 4 bases between. The CDR3 is 13 residues long. Germline assignment: CDR1 KGHSH and CDR2 LQKENI. CDR3 sequence: CASSPQENTEAFF. The CDR3 bases are TGTGCCAGCTCACCACAGGAGAACACTGAAGCTTTCTTT.

This clonotype was seen a few times. The chain combines TRBV29-1 with TRBJ2-3; D possibly uses TRBD1 or TRBD2 (6 bases each). The V and J ends lost 3 bases and 2 bases respectively, with 9 bases between them. The CDR3 has 13 amino acids. The V gene's germline CDR1 is SQVTM and CDR2 ANQGSEA. CDR3 sequence (DNA): TGCAGCGTTGATTCGGGGGCCACAGATACGCAGTATTTT. It specifies CSVDSGATDTQYF.

This clonotype was seen a handful of times. The J gene is TRBJ2-7, the V gene TRBV6-2 or TRBV6-3; D is possibly TRBD1 (6 bases). CDR1 MNHEY and CDR2 SVGEGT come from the germline V gene. The ends were cut back, 2 bases at V and 2 bases at J, with 19 bases in the middle. The length of the CDR3 is 17 residues. The CDR3 reads CASSYPVRGFRAYEQYF. The CDR3, as DNA: TGTGCCAGCAGTTACCCTGTCAGGGGATTTAGAGCCTACGAGCAGTACTTC.